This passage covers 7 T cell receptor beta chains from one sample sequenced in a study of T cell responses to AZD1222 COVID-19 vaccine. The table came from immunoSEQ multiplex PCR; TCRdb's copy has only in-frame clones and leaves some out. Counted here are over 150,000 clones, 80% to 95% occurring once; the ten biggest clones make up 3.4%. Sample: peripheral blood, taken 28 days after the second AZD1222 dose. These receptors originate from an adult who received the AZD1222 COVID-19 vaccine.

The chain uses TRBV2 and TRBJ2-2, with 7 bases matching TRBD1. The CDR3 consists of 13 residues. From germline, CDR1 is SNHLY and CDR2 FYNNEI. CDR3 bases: TGTGCGGTTAGGGACAGCGACACCGGGGAGCTGTTTTTT. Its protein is CAVRDSDTGELFF.

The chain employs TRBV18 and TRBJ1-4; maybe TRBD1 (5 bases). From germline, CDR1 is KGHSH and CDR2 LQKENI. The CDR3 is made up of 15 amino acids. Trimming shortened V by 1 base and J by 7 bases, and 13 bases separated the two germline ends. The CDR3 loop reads CASSPRDGTGEKLFF. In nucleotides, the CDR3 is TGTGCCAGCTCACCACGCGACGGGACCGGTGAAAAACTGTTTTTT.

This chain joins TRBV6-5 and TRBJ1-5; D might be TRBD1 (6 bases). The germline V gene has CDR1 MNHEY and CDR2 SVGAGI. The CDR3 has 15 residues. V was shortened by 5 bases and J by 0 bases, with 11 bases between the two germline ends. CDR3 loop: CASSLQGHSNQPQHF. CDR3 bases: TGTGCCAGCAGTCTACAGGGTCATAGCAATCAGCCCCAGCATTTT.

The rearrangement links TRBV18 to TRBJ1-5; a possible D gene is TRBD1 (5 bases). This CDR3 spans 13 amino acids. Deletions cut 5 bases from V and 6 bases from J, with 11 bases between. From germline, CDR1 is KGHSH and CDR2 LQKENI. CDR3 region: CASSDHGGQPQHF. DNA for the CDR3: TGTGCCAGCTCAGACCACGGGGGTCAGCCCCAGCATTTT.

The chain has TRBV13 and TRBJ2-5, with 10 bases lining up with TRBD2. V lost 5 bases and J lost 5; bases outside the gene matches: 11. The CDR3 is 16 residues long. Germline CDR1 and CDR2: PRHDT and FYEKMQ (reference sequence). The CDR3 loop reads CASSPQREGPIETQYF. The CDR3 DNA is TGTGCCAGCAGCCCACAGCGGGAGGGCCCGATCGAGACCCAGTACTTC.

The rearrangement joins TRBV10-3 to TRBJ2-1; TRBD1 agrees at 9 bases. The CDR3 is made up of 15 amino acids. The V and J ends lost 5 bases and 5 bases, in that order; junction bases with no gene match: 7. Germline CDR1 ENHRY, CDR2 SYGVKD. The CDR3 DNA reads TGTGCCATCAGTAGGACAGGGGTAAGGGACAATGAGCAGTTCTTC. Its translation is CAISRTGVRDNEQFF.

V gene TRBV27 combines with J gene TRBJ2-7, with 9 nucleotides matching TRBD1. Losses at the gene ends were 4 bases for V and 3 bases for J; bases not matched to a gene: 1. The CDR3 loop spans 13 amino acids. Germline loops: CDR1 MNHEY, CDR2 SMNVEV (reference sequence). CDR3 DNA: TGTGCCAGCAGTTCGGGACAGGGCTACGAGCAGTACTTC. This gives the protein CASSSGQGYEQYF.